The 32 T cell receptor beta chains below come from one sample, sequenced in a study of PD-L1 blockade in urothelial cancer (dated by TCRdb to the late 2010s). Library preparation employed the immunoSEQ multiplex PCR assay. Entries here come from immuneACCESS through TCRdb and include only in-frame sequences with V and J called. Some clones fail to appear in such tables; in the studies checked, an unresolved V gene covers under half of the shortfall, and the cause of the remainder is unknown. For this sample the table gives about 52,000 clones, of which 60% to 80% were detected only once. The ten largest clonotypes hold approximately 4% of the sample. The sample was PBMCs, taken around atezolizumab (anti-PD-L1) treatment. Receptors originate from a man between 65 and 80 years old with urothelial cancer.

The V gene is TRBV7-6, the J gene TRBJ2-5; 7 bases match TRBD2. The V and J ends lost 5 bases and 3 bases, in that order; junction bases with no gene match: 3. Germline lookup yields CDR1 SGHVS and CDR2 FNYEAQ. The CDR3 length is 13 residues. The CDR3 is CASSLGLKETQYF. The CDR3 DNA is TGTGCCAGCAGCCTGGGACTAAAAGAGACCCAGTACTTC.

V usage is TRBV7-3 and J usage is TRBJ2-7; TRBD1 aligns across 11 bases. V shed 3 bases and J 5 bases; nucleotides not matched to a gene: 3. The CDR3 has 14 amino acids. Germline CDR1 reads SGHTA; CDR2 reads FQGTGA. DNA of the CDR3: TGTGCCAGCAGCTTGGGACAGGGGGTAGACGAGCAGTACTTC. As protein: CASSLGQGVDEQYF.

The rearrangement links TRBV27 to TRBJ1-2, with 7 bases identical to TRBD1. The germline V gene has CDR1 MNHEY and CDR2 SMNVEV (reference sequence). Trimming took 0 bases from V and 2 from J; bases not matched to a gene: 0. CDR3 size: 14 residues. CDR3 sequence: CASSLSGGNYGYTF. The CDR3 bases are TGTGCCAGCAGTTTATCAGGGGGCAACTATGGCTACACCTTC.

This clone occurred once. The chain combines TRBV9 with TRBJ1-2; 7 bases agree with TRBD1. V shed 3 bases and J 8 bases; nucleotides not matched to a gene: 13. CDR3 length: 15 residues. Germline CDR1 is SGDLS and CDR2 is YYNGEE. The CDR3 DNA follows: TGTGCCAGCAGCGGCGATGGGACAGCTCGGGGAGGCTACACCTTC. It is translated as CASSGDGTARGGYTF.

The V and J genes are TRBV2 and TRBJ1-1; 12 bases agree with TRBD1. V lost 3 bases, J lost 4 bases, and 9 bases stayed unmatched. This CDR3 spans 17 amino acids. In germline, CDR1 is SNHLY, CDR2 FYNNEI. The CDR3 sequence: CASSDPGQGARGTEAFF. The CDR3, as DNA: TGTGCCAGCAGTGACCCGGGACAGGGGGCGCGGGGCACTGAAGCTTTCTTT.

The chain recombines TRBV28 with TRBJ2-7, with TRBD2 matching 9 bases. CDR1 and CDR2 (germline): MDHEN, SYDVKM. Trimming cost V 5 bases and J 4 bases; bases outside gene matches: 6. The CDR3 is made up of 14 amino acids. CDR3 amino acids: CASSPSGVGYEQYF. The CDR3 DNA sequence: TGTGCCAGCAGTCCTAGCGGGGTGGGGTACGAGCAGTACTTC.

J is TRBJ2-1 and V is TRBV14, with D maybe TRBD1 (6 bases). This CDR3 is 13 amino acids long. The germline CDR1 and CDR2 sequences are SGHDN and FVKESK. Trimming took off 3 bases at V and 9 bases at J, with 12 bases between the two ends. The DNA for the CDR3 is TGTGCCAGCAGCCAGGGGGCCGGTAGTGAGCAGTTCTTC. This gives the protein CASSQGAGSEQFF.

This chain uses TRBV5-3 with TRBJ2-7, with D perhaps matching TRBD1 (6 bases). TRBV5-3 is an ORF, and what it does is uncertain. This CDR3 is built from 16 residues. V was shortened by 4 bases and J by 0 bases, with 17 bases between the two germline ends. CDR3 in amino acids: CARSLPPTGCSYEQYF. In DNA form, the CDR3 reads TGTGCCAGAAGCCTGCCACCGACAGGTTGCTCCTACGAGCAGTACTTC.

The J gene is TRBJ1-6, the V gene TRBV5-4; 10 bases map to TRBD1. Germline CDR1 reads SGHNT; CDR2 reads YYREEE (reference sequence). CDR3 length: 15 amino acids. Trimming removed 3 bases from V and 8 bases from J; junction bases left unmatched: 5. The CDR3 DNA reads TGTGCCAGCAGCTCGACAGGGGGCATCGATTCACCCCTCCACTTT. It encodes CASSSTGGIDSPLHF.

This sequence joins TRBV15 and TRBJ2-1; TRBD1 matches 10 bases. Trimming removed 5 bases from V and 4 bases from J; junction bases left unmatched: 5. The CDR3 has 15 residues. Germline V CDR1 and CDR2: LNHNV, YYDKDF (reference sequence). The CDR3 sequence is CATSLRQGAYNEQFF. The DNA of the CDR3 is TGTGCCACCAGCTTACGACAGGGGGCATACAATGAGCAGTTCTTC.

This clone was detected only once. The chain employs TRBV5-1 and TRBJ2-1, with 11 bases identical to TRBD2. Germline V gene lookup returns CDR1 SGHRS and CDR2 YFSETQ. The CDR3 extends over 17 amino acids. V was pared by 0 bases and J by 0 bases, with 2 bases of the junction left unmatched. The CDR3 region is CASSLEGLAASYNEQFF. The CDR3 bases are TGCGCCAGCAGCTTGGAGGGACTAGCGGCCTCCTACAATGAGCAGTTCTTC.

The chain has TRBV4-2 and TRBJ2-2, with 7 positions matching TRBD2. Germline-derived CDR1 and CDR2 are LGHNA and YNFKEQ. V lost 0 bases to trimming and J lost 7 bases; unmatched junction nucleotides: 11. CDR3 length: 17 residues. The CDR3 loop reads CASSQDPSGASGGELFF. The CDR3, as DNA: TGTGCCAGCAGCCAAGATCCGAGCGGGGCCTCCGGCGGGGAGCTGTTTTTT.

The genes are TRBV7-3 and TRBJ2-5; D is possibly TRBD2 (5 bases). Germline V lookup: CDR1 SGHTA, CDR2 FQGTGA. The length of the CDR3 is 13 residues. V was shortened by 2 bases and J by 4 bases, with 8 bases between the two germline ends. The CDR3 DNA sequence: TGTGCCAGCAGCTTAGGACTTAGAGAGACCCAGTACTTC. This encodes CASSLGLRETQYF.

CDR3: CASSLGAGYGYTF. Written as DNA, the CDR3 is TGTGCCAGCAGTTTAGGGGCCGGGTATGGCTACACCTTC. This chain links TRBV6-5 with TRBJ1-2, with D possibly matching TRBD1 (5 bases). The CDR3 has 13 residues. V was pared by 4 bases and J by 5 bases, with 11 bases between. Germline V gives CDR1 MNHEY, CDR2 SVGAGI.

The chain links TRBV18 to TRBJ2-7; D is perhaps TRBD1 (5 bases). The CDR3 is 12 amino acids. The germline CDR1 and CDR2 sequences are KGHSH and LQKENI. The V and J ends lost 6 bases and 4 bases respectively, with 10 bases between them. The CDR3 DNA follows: TGTGCCAGCTCTCCCACAGGTTACGAGCAGTACTTC. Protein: CASSPTGYEQYF.

The CDR3 DNA follows: TGTGCCAGCAGCTCAGCCCGGGGACAAGGAAACACCATATATTTT. Amino acid sequence: CASSSARGQGNTIYF. V usage is TRBV11-2 and J usage is TRBJ1-3; a weak D match, TRBD1 (6 bases). V lost 4 bases and J lost 4, with 14 bases in between. The CDR3 totals 15 residues. Germline loops: CDR1 SGHAT, CDR2 FQNNGV.

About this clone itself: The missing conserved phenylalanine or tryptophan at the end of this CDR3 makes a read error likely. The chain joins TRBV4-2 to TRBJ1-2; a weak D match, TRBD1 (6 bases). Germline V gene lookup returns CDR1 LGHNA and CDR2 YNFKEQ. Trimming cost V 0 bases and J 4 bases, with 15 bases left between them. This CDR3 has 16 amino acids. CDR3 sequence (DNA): TGTGCCAGCAGCCAAGATTTTCAGGGGCGAGGCTATGGCTACACCCTC. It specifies CASSQDFQGRGYGYTL.

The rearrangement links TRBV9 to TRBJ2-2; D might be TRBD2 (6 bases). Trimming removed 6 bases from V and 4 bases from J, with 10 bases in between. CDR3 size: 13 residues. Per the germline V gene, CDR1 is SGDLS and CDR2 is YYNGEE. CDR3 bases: TGTGCCAGCACCTTCGGGAGCACCGGGGAGCTGTTTTTT. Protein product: CASTFGSTGELFF.

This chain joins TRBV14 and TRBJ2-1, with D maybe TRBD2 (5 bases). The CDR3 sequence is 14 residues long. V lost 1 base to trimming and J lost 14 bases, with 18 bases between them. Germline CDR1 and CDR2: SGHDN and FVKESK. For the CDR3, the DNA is TGTGCCAGCAGCCAAGGGGTACTAGATGCCCAAAAGTTCTTC. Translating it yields CASSQGVLDAQKFF.

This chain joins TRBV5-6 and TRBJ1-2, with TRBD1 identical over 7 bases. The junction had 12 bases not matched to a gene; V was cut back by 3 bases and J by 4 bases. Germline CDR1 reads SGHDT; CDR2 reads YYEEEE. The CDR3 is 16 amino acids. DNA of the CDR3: TGTGCCAGCAGCTCAGACAGGGCCCCATTCCCCTATGGCTACACCTTC. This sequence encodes CASSSDRAPFPYGYTF. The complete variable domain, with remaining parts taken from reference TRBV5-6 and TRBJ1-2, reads DAGVTQSPTHLIKTRGQQVTLRCSPKSGHDTVSWYQQALGQGPQFIFQYYEEEERQRGNFPDRFSGHQFPNYSSELNVNALLLGDSALYLCASSSDRAPFPYGYTFGSGTRLTVV.

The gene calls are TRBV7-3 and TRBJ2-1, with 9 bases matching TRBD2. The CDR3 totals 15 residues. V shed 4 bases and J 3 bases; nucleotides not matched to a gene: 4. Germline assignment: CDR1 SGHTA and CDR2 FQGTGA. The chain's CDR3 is CASSWGLAFYNEQFF. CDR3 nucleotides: TGTGCCAGCAGCTGGGGACTAGCTTTCTACAATGAGCAGTTCTTC. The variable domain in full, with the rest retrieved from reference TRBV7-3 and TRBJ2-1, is GAGVSQTPSNKVTEKGKYVELRCDPISGHTALYWYRQSLGQGPEFLIYFQGTGAADDSGLPNDRFFAVRPEGSVSTLKIQRTERGDSAVYLCASSWGLAFYNEQFFGPGTRLTVL.

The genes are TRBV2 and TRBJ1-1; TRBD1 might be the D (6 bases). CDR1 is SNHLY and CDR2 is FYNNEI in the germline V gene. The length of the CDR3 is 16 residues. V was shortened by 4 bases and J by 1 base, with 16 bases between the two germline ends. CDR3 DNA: TGTGCCAGCAGTGGACCGACAGGACCCTCGAACACTGAAGCTTTCTTT. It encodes CASSGPTGPSNTEAFF.

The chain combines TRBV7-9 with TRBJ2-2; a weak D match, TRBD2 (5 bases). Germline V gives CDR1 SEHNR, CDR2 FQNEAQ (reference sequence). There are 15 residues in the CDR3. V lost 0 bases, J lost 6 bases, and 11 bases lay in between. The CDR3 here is CASSLATFGAGELFF. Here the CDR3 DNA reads TGTGCCAGCAGCTTAGCTACCTTCGGGGCCGGGGAGCTGTTTTTT. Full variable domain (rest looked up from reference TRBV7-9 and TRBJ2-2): DTGVSQNPRHKITKRGQNVTFRCDPISEHNRLYWYRQTLGQGPEFLTYFQNEAQLEKSRLLSDRFSAERPKGSFSTLEIQRTEQGDSAMYLCASSLATFGAGELFFGEGSRLTVL.

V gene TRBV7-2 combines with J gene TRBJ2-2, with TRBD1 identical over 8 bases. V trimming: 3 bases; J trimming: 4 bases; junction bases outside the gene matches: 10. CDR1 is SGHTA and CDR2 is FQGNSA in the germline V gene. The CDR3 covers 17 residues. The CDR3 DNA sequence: TGTGCCAGCAGCTTTAGGGCGCAGGGGGCGACCACCGGGGAGCTGTTTTTT. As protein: CASSFRAQGATTGELFF.

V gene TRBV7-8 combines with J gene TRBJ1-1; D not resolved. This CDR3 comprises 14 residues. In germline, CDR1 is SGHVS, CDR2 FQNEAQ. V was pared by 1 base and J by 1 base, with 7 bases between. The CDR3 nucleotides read TGTGCCAGCAGCTTAGTTCTCCGGAACACTGAAGCTTTCTTT. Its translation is CASSLVLRNTEAFF.

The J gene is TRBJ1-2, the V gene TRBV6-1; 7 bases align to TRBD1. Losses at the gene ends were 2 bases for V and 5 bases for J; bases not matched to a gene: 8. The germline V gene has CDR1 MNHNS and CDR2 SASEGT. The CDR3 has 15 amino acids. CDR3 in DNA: TGTGCCAGCAGTGAATCACGGACAGGCCGTTATGGCTACACCTTC. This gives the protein CASSESRTGRYGYTF.

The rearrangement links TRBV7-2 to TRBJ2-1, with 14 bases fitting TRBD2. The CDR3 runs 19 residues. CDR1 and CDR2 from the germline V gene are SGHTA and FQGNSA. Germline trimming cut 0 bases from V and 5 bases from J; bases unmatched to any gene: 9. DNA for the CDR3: TGTGCCAGCAGCTTAGCCCGCCGACTAGCGGGAGGGCCTGACAATGAGCAGTTCTTC. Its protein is CASSLARRLAGGPDNEQFF.

DNA for the CDR3: TGCGCCAGCAGCGTTTTACCGGGACAGCTTAACTATGGCTACACCTTC. This codes for CASSVLPGQLNYGYTF. The V call is TRBV5-1, the J call TRBJ1-2, with 7 bases matching TRBD1. Per the germline V gene, CDR1 is SGHRS and CDR2 is YFSETQ. The V and J ends lost 4 bases and 1 base, in that order; junction bases with no gene match: 10. This CDR3 is built from 16 residues.

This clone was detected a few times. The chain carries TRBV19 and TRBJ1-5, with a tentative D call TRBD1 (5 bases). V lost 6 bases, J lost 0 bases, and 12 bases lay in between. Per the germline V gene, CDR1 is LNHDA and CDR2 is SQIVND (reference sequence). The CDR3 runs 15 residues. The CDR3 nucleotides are TGTGCCAGTAGACCGCGGGGGAGTAGCAATCAGCCCCAGCATTTT. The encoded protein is CASRPRGSSNQPQHF.

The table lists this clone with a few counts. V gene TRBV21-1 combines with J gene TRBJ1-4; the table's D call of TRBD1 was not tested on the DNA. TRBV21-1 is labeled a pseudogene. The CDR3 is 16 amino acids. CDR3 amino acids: CASSPAPPRPYEKLFF. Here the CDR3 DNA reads TGTGCCAGCAGCCCGGCGCCCCCCAGGCCATATGAAAAACTGTTTTTT.

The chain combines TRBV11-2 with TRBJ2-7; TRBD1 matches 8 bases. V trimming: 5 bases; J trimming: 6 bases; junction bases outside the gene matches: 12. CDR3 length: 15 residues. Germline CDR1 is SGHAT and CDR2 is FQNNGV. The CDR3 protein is CASSHVFQGASEQYF. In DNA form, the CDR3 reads TGTGCCAGCAGCCATGTATTCCAGGGGGCCTCCGAGCAGTACTTC.

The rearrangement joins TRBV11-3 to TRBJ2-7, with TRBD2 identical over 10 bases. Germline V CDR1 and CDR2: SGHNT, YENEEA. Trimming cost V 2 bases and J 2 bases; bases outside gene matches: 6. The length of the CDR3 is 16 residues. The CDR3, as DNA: TGTGCCAGCAGCTTATCTAGCGGGAGCCCCCCCTACGAGCAGTACTTC. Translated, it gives CASSLSSGSPPYEQYF.